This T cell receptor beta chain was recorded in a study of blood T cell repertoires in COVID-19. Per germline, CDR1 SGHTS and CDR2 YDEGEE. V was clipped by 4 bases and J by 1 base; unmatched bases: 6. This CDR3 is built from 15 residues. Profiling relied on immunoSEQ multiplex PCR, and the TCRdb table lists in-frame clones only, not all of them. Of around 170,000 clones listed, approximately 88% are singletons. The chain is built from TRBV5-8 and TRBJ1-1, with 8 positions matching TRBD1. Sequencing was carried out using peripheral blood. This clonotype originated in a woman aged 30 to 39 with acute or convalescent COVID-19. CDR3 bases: TGTGCCAGCAGCCCCGGAGACAGGGGGAACACTGAAGCTTTCTTT. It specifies CASSPGDRGNTEAFF.